These T cell receptor beta chains were read from a single sample in a study of blood T cell repertoires in COVID-19. Profiled with immunoSEQ multiplex PCR; TCRdb holds only in-frame clones, not every one. The sample lists about 82,000 clones, 70% to 90% occurring once. Sequencing was carried out using peripheral blood. All receptors derive from a man aged 80 or over with active or convalescent COVID-19. CDR3s include the opening cysteine and the closing phenylalanine or tryptophan. D genes are given only for firm matches. Not all rows give a size; the values are once, few, many and, for expanded clones, a class.

j_call v_call clone_size d_call cdr3_nt cdr3_aa
TRBJ2-3 TRBV11-2 NA TRBD2 TGTGCCAGCAGCTTAGCCCACTATAGCGGGAGGGCCGGGGATACGCAGTATTTT CASSLAHYSGRAGDTQYF
TRBJ1-1 TRBV7-2 NA NA TGTGCCAGCAGCGCAAGAACAGGGAACACTGAAGCTTTCTTT CASSARTGNTEAFF
TRBJ2-5 TRBV5-1 NA TRBD2 TGCGCCAGCAGCTTGGAACGGACTAGCGGGGGGCCGAGACAAGAGACCCAGTACTTC CASSLERTSGGPRQETQYF
TRBJ2-1 TRBV24-1 NA NA TGTGCCACCAGTGATTATACCGGGAGCTCCTACAATGAGCAGTTCTTC CATSDYTGSSYNEQFF
TRBJ2-5 TRBV18 NA TRBD1 TGTGCCAGCTCAAAAGGGGTCGTGGGACAGCAAGAGACCCAGTACTTC CASSKGVVGQQETQYF
TRBJ2-5 TRBV10-1 NA NA TGCGCCAGCAGTAGGACAGTCCAAGAGACCCAGTACTTC CASSRTVQETQYF
TRBJ2-5 TRBV5-1 NA TRBD2 TGCGCCAGCAGCGGAGGAATAGTGGGACTAGCCCAAGAGACCCAGTACTTC CASSGGIVGLAQETQYF
TRBJ1-5 TRBV6-5 NA TRBD1 TGTGCCAGCAGGGGACAGGGTTTAAGCAATCAGCCCCAGCATTTT CASRGQGLSNQPQHF
TRBJ1-1 TRBV5-1 NA TRBD1 TGCGCCAGCGGACCTTTTGCCACAGGGGGAAGTGCTGAAGCTTTCTTT CASGPFATGGSAEAFF
TRBJ2-5 TRBV3-1/TRBV3-2 NA NA TGTGCCAGCAGCCGAGCTGCACAGGCACAGACCCAGTACTTC CASSRAAQAQTQYF
TRBJ2-3 TRBV28 NA NA TGTGCCAGCAGCATCCGACAGGGCACAGATACGCAGTATTTT CASSIRQGTDTQYF
TRBJ1-6 TRBV6-5 NA NA TGTGCCAGCACCCGACATGGTAATTCACCCCTCCACTTT CASTRHGNSPLHF
TRBJ1-1 TRBV3-1/TRBV3-2 NA NA TGTGCCAGCAGCCCAGAGGCATCTCTTTGGGCAGCTTTCTTT CASSPEASLWAAFF
TRBJ1-1 TRBV10-3 NA TRBD1 TGTGCCATCAACCAACACAGGGGGGAGACTGAAGCTTTCTTT CAINQHRGETEAFF
TRBJ2-3 TRBV2 once TRBD1 TGTGCCAGCAGTGACGGAGGACAGGGGGCGGGAGATACGCAGTATTTT CASSDGGQGAGDTQYF
TRBJ2-1 TRBV5-1 once NA TGCGCCAGCAGCTTGGTGTCAGCCTCGGGTGACAATGAGCAGTTCTTC CASSLVSASGDNEQFF
TRBJ2-3 TRBV28 NA TRBD2 TGTGCCAGCAGCAAGCCGGCGACCGGGACTAGCAGAGATACGCAGTATTTT CASSKPATGTSRDTQYF
TRBJ1-6 TRBV27 NA NA TGTGCCAGCATCGACAGCTACAGCTCCTATAATTCACCCCTCCACTTT CASIDSYSSYNSPLHF
TRBJ2-5 TRBV10-2 NA NA TGCGCCAGCAGTTTCACGGGAGAAGAGACCCAGTACTTC CASSFTGEETQYF
TRBJ1-2 TRBV9 NA NA TGTGCCAGCGCCCCCCTCGCGCCTAGCCTTAACTATGGCTACACCTTC CASAPLAPSLNYGYTF
TRBJ1-5 TRBV2 NA NA TGTGCCAGCGGGGGGGGGTTTAATCAGCCCCAGCATTTT CASGGGFNQPQHF
TRBJ2-2 TRBV2 NA TRBD2 TGTGCCAGCAGTGAAGCGAGGTTGGCGGGGGTAAACACCGGGGAGCTGTTTTTT CASSEARLAGVNTGELFF
TRBJ1-5 TRBV27 NA TRBD1 TGTGCCAGCAGCCTATGGGGACAGGGAGGCAATCAGCCCCAGCATTTT CASSLWGQGGNQPQHF
TRBJ2-6 TRBV14 NA TRBD1 TGTGCCAGCAGCCAAGGACAGGGCCTCTCTGGGGCCAACGTCCTGACTTTC CASSQGQGLSGANVLTF
TRBJ2-1 TRBV6-2/TRBV6-3 NA TRBD2 TGTGCCAGCAGCCGGCTAGCGGGAGGCGCAAATGAGCAGTTCTTC CASSRLAGGANEQFF
TRBJ1-1 TRBV9 NA TRBD1 TGTGCCAGCACCTCCGGGACAGGAGGTGAAGCTTTCTTT CASTSGTGGEAFF
TRBJ1-2 TRBV7-9 NA TRBD1 TGTGCCAGCAGTCGACAGGGGCCCTATGGCTACACCTTC CASSRQGPYGYTF
TRBJ2-5 TRBV11-2 NA NA TGTGCCAGCAGCTTAGCTTTGACCCAGTACTTC CASSLALTQYF
TRBJ1-5 TRBV6-5 few TRBD1 TGTGCCAGCAGCGCCGGGACAGGGCATTTGCCCCAGCATTTT CASSAGTGHLPQHF
TRBJ1-3 TRBV18 NA NA TGTGCCAGCTCACCGGACAGACCGTCTGGAAACACCATATATTTT CASSPDRPSGNTIYF
TRBJ1-2 TRBV7-9 many TRBD1 TGTGCCAGCAGCCCCGGGACAGGGTACTATGGCTACACCTTC CASSPGTGYYGYTF
TRBJ2-2 TRBV19 NA NA TGTGCCAGTAGTATGGGCCCTGGCCCCGGGGAGCTGTTTTTT CASSMGPGPGELFF
TRBJ2-1 TRBV3-1/TRBV3-2 NA TRBD2 TGTGCCAGCAGCCAAGATGTTGATAGCGGGGTCATGAAGCAGTTCTTC CASSQDVDSGVMKQFF
TRBJ2-5 TRBV10-2 NA TRBD2 TGCGCCAGCAGTGACGGGGGGGCAAAAGAGACCCAGTACTTC CASSDGGAKETQYF
TRBJ1-6 TRBV28 once NA TGTGCCAGCAGTTTGTCAGACTATAATTCACCCCTCCACTTT CASSLSDYNSPLHF
TRBJ1-6 TRBV11-2 many NA TGTGCCAGCAGCTTACCCGACAGCTCCTATAATTCACCCCTCCACTTT CASSLPDSSYNSPLHF
TRBJ2-3 TRBV18 NA NA TGTGCCAGCTCACCGCCGGGGGAGCCAGATACGCAGTATTTT CASSPPGEPDTQYF
TRBJ1-4 TRBV5-5 NA NA TGTGCCAGCAGCCCGTGGACAGTAGCTAATGAAAAACTGTTTTTT CASSPWTVANEKLFF
TRBJ2-4 TRBV25-1 NA TRBD1 TGTGCCAGCAGTGGCCGGGACAGCGGAAACATTCAGTACTTC CASSGRDSGNIQYF
TRBJ2-5 TRBV7-7 NA NA TGTGCTAGCAGCTTGTGGACGGGGGAGACCCAGTACTTC CASSLWTGETQYF
TRBJ1-1 TRBV5-1 NA TRBD1 TGCGCCAGCTTTGGGACAGGGGTTTTGACTGAAGCTTTCTTT CASFGTGVLTEAFF
TRBJ1-6 TRBV6-5 NA NA TGTGCCAGCAGTTACACGGGAGACCTTTATAATTCACCCCTCCACTTT CASSYTGDLYNSPLHF
TRBJ2-1 TRBV7-2 NA TRBD2 TGTGCCAGCGGACTAGCGGGAAGATACAATGAGCAGTTCTTC CASGLAGRYNEQFF
TRBJ2-2 TRBV5-5 few NA TGTGCCAGCAGCTTGGGGGCGGGTAGCGGCGGGGAGCTGTTTTTT CASSLGAGSGGELFF
TRBJ1-2 TRBV19 NA NA TGTGCCAGTAGTACAGGACATAACTATGGCTACACCTTC CASSTGHNYGYTF
TRBJ2-3 TRBV10-3 NA TRBD1 TGTGCCATCAGTGGCGGACAGGGAGATACGCAGTATTTT CAISGGQGDTQYF
TRBJ2-3 TRBV3-1/TRBV3-2 NA TRBD2 TGTGCCAGCAGCCAAGAAGTAGCGGGGGGGACAGATACGCAGTATTTT CASSQEVAGGTDTQYF
TRBJ1-5 TRBV19 NA TRBD1 TGTGCCAGCGGACAGGACCCTGGGAATCAGCCCCAGCATTTT CASGQDPGNQPQHF